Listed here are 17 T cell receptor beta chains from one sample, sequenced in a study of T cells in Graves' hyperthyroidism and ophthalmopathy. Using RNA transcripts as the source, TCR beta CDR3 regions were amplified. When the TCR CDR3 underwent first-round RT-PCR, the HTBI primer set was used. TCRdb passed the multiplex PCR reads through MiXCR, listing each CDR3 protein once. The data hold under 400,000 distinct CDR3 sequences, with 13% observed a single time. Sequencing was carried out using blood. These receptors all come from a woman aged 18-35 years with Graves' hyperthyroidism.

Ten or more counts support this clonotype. The CDR3 loop reads CASSPAPSYEQYF. The DNA for the CDR3 is TGTGCCAGCAGCCCGGCGCCTAGCTACGAGCAGTACTTC. The V call is TRBV7-3, the J call TRBJ2-7; D remains ambiguous. The CDR3 has 13 amino acids. Germline V gene sequence: CDR1 SGHTA, CDR2 FQGTGA. Deletions cut 5 bases from V and 3 bases from J, with 11 bases between.

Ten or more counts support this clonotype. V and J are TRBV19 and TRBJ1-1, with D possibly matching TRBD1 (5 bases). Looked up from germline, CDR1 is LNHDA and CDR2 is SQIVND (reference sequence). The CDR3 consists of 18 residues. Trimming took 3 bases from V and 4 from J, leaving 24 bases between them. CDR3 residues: CASSIPSALGGIGTEAFF. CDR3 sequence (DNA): TGTGCCAGTAGTATCCCGTCAGCCCTTGGGGGTATCGGCACTGAAGCTTTCTTT.

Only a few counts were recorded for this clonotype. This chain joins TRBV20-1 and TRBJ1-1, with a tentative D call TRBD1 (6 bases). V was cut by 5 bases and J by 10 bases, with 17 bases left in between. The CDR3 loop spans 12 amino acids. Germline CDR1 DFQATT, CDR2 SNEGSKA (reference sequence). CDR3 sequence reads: CSARPDRSGAFF. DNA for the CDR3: TGCAGTGCTCGACCTGACAGGAGCGGAGCTTTCTTT.

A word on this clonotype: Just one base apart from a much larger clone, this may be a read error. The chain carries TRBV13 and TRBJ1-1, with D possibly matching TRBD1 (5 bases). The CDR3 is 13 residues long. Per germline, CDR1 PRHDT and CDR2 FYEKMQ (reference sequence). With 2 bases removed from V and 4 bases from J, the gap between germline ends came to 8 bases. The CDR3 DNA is TGTGCCAGCAGCTTACCAGGGACCACTGAAGCTTTCTTT. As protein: CASSLPGTTEAFF.

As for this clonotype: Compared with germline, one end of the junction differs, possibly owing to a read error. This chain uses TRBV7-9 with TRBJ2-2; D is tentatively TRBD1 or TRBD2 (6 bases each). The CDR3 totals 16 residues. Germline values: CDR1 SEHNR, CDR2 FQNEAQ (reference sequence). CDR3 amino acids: CASSLAMMVGAGGLFF. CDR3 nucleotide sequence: TGTGCCAGCAGCTTAGCGATGATGGTGGGGGCCGGGGGGCTGTTTTTT.

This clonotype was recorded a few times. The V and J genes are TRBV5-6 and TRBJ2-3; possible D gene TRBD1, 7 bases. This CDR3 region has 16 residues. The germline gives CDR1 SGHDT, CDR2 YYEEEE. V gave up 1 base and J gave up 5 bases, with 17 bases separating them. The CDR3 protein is CASSLIARGVKDTQYF. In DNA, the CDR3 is TGTGCCAGCAGCTTGATCGCCAGGGGGGTTAAAGATACGCAGTATTTT.

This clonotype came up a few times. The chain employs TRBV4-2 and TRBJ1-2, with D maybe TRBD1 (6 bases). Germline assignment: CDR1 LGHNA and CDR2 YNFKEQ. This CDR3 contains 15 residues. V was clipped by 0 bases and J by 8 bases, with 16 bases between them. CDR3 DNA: TGTGCCAGCAGCCAAGAATTAGACAGGATCGGGGGCTACACCTTC. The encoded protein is CASSQELDRIGGYTF.

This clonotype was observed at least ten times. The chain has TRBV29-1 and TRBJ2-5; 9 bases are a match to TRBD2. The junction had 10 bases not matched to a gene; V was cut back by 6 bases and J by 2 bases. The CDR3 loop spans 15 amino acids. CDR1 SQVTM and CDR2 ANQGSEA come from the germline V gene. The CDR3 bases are TGCAGCGTGAGGGGGGCTAGCGGGACTCAAGAGACCCAGTACTTC. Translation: CSVRGASGTQETQYF.

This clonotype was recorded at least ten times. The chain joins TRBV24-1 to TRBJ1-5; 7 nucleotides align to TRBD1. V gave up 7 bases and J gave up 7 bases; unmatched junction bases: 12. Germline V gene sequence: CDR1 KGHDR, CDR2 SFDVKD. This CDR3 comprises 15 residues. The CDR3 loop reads CATSHALGGGQPQHF. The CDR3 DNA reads TGTGCCACCAGCCACGCGTTGGGAGGGGGCCAGCCCCAGCATTTT.

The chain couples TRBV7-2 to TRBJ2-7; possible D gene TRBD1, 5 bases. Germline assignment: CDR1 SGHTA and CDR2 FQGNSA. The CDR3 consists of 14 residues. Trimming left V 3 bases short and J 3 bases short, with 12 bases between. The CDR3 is CASSFFKGHYEQYF. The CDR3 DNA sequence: TGTGCCAGCAGCTTTTTCAAGGGGCACTACGAGCAGTACTTC.

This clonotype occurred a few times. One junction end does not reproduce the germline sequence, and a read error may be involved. The CDR3 loop is CSVEGREGLTEELFF. The DNA for the CDR3 is TGCAGCGTTGAAGGGCGGGAGGGCCTCACCGAGGAGCTGTTTTTT. The chain recombines TRBV29-1 with TRBJ2-2; 9 nucleotides agree with TRBD2. Germline assignment: CDR1 SQVTM and CDR2 ANQGSEA. The CDR3 contains 15 residues.

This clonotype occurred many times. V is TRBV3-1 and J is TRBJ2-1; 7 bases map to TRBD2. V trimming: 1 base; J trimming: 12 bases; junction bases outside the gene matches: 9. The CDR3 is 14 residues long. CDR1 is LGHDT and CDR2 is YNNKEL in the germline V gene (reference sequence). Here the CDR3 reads CASSQALAGGGQFF. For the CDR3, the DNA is TGTGCCAGCAGCCAAGCCCTCGCGGGCGGGGGGCAGTTCTTC.

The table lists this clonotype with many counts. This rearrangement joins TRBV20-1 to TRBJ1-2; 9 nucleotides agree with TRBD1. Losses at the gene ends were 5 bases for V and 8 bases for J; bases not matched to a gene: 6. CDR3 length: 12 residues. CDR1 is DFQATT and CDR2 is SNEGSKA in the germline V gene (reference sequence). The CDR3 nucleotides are TGCAGTGCTTTTACAGGGGGCGAGGGCTACACCTTC. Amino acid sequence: CSAFTGGEGYTF.

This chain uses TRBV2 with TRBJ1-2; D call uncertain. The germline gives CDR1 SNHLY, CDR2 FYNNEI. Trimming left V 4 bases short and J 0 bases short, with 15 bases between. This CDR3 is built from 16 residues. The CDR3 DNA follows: TGTGCCAGCAGTGTCAGCCCTTCCGGAGCTAACTATGGCTACACCTTC. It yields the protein CASSVSPSGANYGYTF.

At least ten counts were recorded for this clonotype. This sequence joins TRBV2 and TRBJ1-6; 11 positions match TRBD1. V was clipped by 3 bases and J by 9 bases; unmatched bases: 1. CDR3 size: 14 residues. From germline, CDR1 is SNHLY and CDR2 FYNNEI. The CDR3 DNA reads TGTGCCAGCAGTGAGGGGACAGGGGGTTCACCCCTCCACTTT. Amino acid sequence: CASSEGTGGSPLHF.

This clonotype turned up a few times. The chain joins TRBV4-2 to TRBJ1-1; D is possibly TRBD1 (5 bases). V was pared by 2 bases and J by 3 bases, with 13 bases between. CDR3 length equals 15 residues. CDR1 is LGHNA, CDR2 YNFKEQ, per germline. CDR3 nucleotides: TGTGCCAGCAGCCAAAGAGCGCAGGGTTACACTGAAGCTTTCTTT. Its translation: CASSQRAQGYTEAFF.

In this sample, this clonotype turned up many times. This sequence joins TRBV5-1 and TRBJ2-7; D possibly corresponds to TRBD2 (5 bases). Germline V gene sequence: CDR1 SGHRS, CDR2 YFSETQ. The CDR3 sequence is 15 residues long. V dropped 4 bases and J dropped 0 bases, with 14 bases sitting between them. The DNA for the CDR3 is TGCGCCAGCAGCGTCGGGGTAGATAACTCCTACGAGCAGTACTTC. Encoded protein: CASSVGVDNSYEQYF.